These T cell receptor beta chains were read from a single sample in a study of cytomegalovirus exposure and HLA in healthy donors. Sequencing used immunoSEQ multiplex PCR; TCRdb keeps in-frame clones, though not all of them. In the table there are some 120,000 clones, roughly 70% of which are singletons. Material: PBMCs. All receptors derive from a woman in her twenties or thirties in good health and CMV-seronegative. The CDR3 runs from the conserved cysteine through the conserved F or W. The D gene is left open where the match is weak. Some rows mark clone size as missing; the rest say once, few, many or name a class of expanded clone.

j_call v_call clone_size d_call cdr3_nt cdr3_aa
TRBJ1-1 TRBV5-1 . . TGCGCCAGCAGCTTCAGGGGCAACACTGAAGCTTTCTTT CASSFRGNTEAFF
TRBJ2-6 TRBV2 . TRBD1 TGTGCCAGCAGTGGGGACAGGAGGTCTGGGGCCAACGTCCTGACTTTC CASSGDRRSGANVLTF
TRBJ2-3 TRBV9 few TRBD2 TGTGCCAGCAGCGTAGCTCCTAGCGGGGGGGCAGGTACGCAGTATTTT CASSVAPSGGAGTQYF
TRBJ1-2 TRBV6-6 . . TGTGCCAGCAGTTACTCGACAGACCCCTATGGCTACACCTTC CASSYSTDPYGYTF
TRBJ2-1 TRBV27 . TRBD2 TGTGCCAGCAGTTTACAGGGAGGGAGTGAGCAGTTCTTC CASSLQGGSEQFF
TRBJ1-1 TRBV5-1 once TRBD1 TGCGCCAGCAGCTCACGACAGGGGAACACTGAAGCTTTCTTT CASSSRQGNTEAFF
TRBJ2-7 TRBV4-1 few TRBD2 TGCGCCAGCAGCCAAACGCACGGGGGGAGAGGCGAGCAGTACTTC CASSQTHGGRGEQYF
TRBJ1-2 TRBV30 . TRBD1 TGTGCCTGGAGTGTTCGACAGGGGATAGGCTACACCTTC CAWSVRQGIGYTF
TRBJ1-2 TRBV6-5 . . TGTGCCAGCAGTAACCCGGGTAGGAGTGGCTACACCTTC CASSNPGRSGYTF
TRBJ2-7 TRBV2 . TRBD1 TGTGCTAACGCGGCGACAGGGCATGCCTACGAGCAGTACTTC CANAATGHAYEQYF